The next 22 T cell receptor beta chains were all read from a single sample in a study of blood T cell repertoires in COVID-19. TCRdb's copy holds only in-frame clones and misses some; the assay was immunoSEQ multiplex PCR. The sample includes some 180,000 clones, approximately 83% of them seen just once. Sequences were obtained from peripheral blood. The receptors originated from a middle-aged woman with COVID-19, enrolled during active disease.

The chain carries TRBV9 and TRBJ1-5; TRBD1 aligns across 7 bases. Germline CDR1 is SGDLS and CDR2 is YYNGEE. This CDR3 contains 15 residues. Unmatched junction bases numbered 8, after V lost 5 bases and J lost 3 bases. For the CDR3, the DNA is TGTGCCAGCAGTGTCCATGGACAGGACAATCAGCCCCAGCATTTT. It encodes CASSVHGQDNQPQHF.

This chain connects TRBV5-1 to TRBJ1-2; D is perhaps TRBD1 (6 bases). Trimming shortened V by 2 bases and J by 6 bases, and 17 bases separated the two germline ends. The CDR3 is made up of 15 amino acids. The V gene's germline CDR1 is SGHRS and CDR2 YFSETQ. The chain's CDR3 is CASSFNQGLTNGYTF. Here the CDR3 DNA reads TGCGCCAGCAGCTTTAATCAGGGGTTAACAAATGGCTACACCTTC.

This clone occurred once. This rearrangement joins TRBV6-1 to TRBJ2-6, with no clear D. The V gene's germline CDR1 is MNHNS and CDR2 SASEGT. The CDR3 covers 13 residues. V dropped 3 bases and J dropped 9 bases, with 9 bases sitting between them. CDR3 in DNA: TGTGCCAGCAGTGACAGGTTCCTCAACGTCCTGACTTTC. It yields the protein CASSDRFLNVLTF.

This clone was seen a few times. The rearrangement uses TRBV25-1 and TRBJ1-2; the match to TRBD1 covers 7 bases. CDR1 is MGHDK, CDR2 SYGVNS, per germline. This CDR3 has 11 amino acids. Trimming cost V 10 bases and J 4 bases; bases outside gene matches: 3. The CDR3 loop reads CAIRDSYGYTF. In DNA, the CDR3 is TGTGCCATCCGGGACAGCTATGGCTACACCTTC.

The chain uses TRBV3-1 (or the pseudogene TRBV3-2) and TRBJ2-7; 10 nucleotides match TRBD2. The CDR3 spans 14 residues. J was trimmed by 4 bases and V by 1 base; bases with no gene match: 1. Germline loops: CDR1 LGHDT, CDR2 YNNKEL (reference sequence). The CDR3 nucleotides read TGTGCCAGCAGCCAAGGAGCGGGGGGGTACGAGCAGTACTTC. Translating it yields CASSQGAGGYEQYF.

This clone was seen a few times. This chain links TRBV7-2 with TRBJ2-2, with D perhaps matching TRBD1 (6 bases). V was pared by 6 bases and J by 1 base, with 9 bases between. The CDR3 is 14 amino acids. The germline V gene has CDR1 SGHTA and CDR2 FQGNSA. The CDR3 DNA sequence: TGTGCCAGCAGGCCGACAGGGAACACCGGGGAGCTGTTTTTT. It yields the protein CASRPTGNTGELFF.

This chain links TRBV12-3 or TRBV12-4 with TRBJ1-2, with D perhaps TRBD1 (6 bases). This CDR3 is 12 amino acids long. Trimming removed 5 bases at V and 9 bases at J, with 13 bases between. This CDR3 reads CASSRTGKSYTF. The CDR3 nucleotides read TGTGCCAGCAGTCGTACAGGGAAAAGCTACACCTTC.

This chain uses TRBV11-2 with TRBJ1-1; D is perhaps TRBD1 (5 bases). The CDR3 has 16 amino acids. The V end was cut by 5 bases, the J end by 4 bases, with 20 bases between. CDR1 and CDR2 (germline): SGHAT, FQNNGV. This CDR3 is CASSPSVETAGTEAFF. The CDR3 coding sequence is TGTGCCAGCAGCCCCTCGGTTGAGACAGCGGGCACTGAAGCTTTCTTT. The full variable domain, its missing parts supplied by reference TRBV11-2 and TRBJ1-1, is EAGVAQSPRYKIIEKRQSVAFWCNPISGHATLYWYQQILGQGPKLLIQFQNNGVVDDSQLPKDRFSAERLKGVDSTLKIQPAKLEDSAVYLCASSPSVETAGTEAFFGQGTRLTVV.

This chain uses TRBV28 with TRBJ2-1; no clear D. CDR1 is MDHEN, CDR2 SYDVKM, per germline. Trimming shortened V by 3 bases and J by 8 bases, and 5 bases separated the two germline ends. This CDR3 contains 11 residues. CDR3 amino acids: CASSFPDEQFF. CDR3 bases: TGTGCCAGCAGTTTCCCGGATGAGCAGTTCTTC. The variable domain in full, with the rest retrieved from reference TRBV28 and TRBJ2-1, is DVKVTQSSRYLVKRTGEKVFLECVQDMDHENMFWYRQDPGLGLRLIYFSYDVKMKEKGDIPEGYSVSREKKERFSLILESASTNQTSMYLCASSFPDEQFFGPGTRLTVL.

V is TRBV4-1 and J is TRBJ1-4, with D tentatively TRBD1 (5 bases). The CDR3 is 15 amino acids. CDR1 is MGHRA, CDR2 YSYEKL, per germline. With 0 bases removed from V and 3 bases from J, the gap between germline ends came to 8 bases. As DNA, the CDR3 is TGCGCCAGCAGCCAAGATCCGACAGCTAATGAAAAACTGTTTTTT. This encodes CASSQDPTANEKLFF.

This chain connects TRBV11-2 to TRBJ2-5, with D tentatively TRBD1 (5 bases). CDR1 SGHAT and CDR2 FQNNGV come from the germline V gene. V lost 1 base and J lost 3, with 12 bases in between. The CDR3 loop spans 15 amino acids. The CDR3 loop reads CASSLGRQLEETQYF. For the CDR3, the DNA is TGTGCCAGCAGCTTAGGGCGACAGTTAGAAGAGACCCAGTACTTC.

The rearrangement uses TRBV24-1 and TRBJ2-1, with a possible D match to TRBD1 (6 bases). Germline CDR1 reads KGHDR; CDR2 reads SFDVKD. The ends were cut back, 3 bases at V and 2 bases at J, with 13 bases in the middle. The CDR3 contains 16 residues. The CDR3 DNA reads as TGTGCCACCAGTGATCCGGGACACCCGACCTACAATGAGCAGTTCTTC. Its protein is CATSDPGHPTYNEQFF.

This clone showed up just once. V usage is TRBV9 and J usage is TRBJ1-2, with 9 bases matching TRBD1. The trim removed 0 bases at V and 5 bases at J, leaving 8 bases unmatched. The V gene's germline CDR1 is SGDLS and CDR2 YYNGEE. The CDR3 is 16 residues long. CDR3 in amino acids: CASSVGQGQGLYGYTF. CDR3 nucleotides: TGTGCCAGCAGCGTAGGACAAGGACAGGGGCTTTATGGCTACACCTTC.

This chain links TRBV6-4 with TRBJ1-2; TRBD1 matches at 8 bases. With V trimmed by 3 bases and J by 7 bases, 7 bases remained unmatched. Germline V gene data show CDR1 as MRHNA and CDR2 as SNTAGT. The CDR3 has 14 residues. CDR3 sequence reads: CASSEGQDPRGYTF. The CDR3 coding sequence is TGTGCCAGCAGTGAGGGACAGGATCCTCGTGGCTACACCTTC.

The chain couples TRBV6-4 to TRBJ2-2; 12 nucleotides line up with TRBD2. Trimming removed 4 bases from V and 4 bases from J; junction bases left unmatched: 1. This CDR3 is 15 amino acids long. CDR1 and CDR2 (germline): MRHNA, SNTAGT. The CDR3: CASSASGGATGELFF. The CDR3 nucleotides are TGTGCCAGCAGTGCTAGCGGGGGGGCCACCGGGGAGCTGTTTTTT.

This chain uses TRBV3-1 (or the pseudogene TRBV3-2) with TRBJ2-7; perhaps TRBD1 as D (6 bases). This CDR3 has 13 residues. The V and J ends lost 4 bases and 3 bases respectively, with 10 bases between them. CDR1 and CDR2 (germline): LGHDT, YNNKEL (reference sequence). CDR3 sequence: CASSPEDSYEQYF. The CDR3 nucleotides read TGTGCCAGCAGCCCCGAGGACAGCTACGAGCAGTACTTC.

The V call is TRBV18, the J call TRBJ2-5; tentative D call: TRBD2 (5 bases). The CDR3 runs to 13 residues. Germline CDR1 and CDR2: KGHSH and LQKENI. V gave up 3 bases and J gave up 11 bases, with 16 bases separating them. CDR3 loop: CASSPLPAGEQYF. The CDR3 DNA sequence: TGTGCCAGCTCACCCCTCCCCGCGGGTGAACAGTACTTC.

This chain links TRBV7-2 with TRBJ1-6; TRBD1 aligns across 10 bases. The CDR3 has 14 residues. Germline V CDR1 and CDR2: SGHTA, FQGNSA. The V segment lost 3 bases and the J segment 17 bases; nucleotides outside the gene matches: 10. This CDR3 reads CASSLTSGTGEIHF. The CDR3 nucleotides are TGTGCCAGCAGCTTGACCTCCGGGACAGGGGAAATCCACTTT.

The chain has TRBV2 and TRBJ2-7; weak D call: TRBD1 (6 bases). Germline V lookup: CDR1 SNHLY, CDR2 FYNNEI. CDR3 length equals 14 residues. Trimming took off 6 bases at V and 0 bases at J, with 12 bases between the two ends. CDR3 in amino acids: CASREGESSYEQYF. The CDR3 region has the DNA TGTGCCAGCAGAGAGGGGGAGAGCTCCTACGAGCAGTACTTC.

This clone turned up a few times. J is TRBJ1-1 and V is TRBV7-8; no firm D call. CDR1 SGHVS and CDR2 FQNEAQ come from the germline V gene. Trimming stripped 3 bases from V and 1 base from J, with 6 bases between. The CDR3 sequence is 13 residues long. CDR3 residues: CASSFPGNTEAFF. The CDR3 DNA reads TGTGCCAGCAGCTTTCCCGGGAACACTGAAGCTTTCTTT. Drawing the rest from reference TRBV7-8 and TRBJ1-1, the complete variable domain is GAGVSQSPRYKVAKRGQDVALRCDPISGHVSLFWYQQALGQGPEFLTYFQNEAQLDKSGLPSDRFFAERPEGSVSTLKIQRTQQEDSAVYLCASSFPGNTEAFFGQGTRLTVV.

The chain is built from TRBV14 and TRBJ2-7, with 8 positions matching TRBD1. CDR3 length equals 15 residues. The germline gives CDR1 SGHDN, CDR2 FVKESK. With V trimmed by 0 bases and J by 5 bases, 6 bases remained unmatched. The CDR3 sequence: CASSQDVAGGDEQYF. In DNA form, the CDR3 reads TGTGCCAGCAGCCAAGATGTTGCAGGGGGCGACGAGCAGTACTTC. The full variable domain, its missing parts supplied by reference TRBV14 and TRBJ2-7, is EAGVTQFPSHSVIEKGQTVTLRCDPISGHDNLYWYRRVMGKEIKFLLHFVKESKQDESGMPNNRFLAERTGGTYSTLKVQPAELEDSGVYFCASSQDVAGGDEQYFGPGTRLTVT.

The chain has TRBV19 and TRBJ1-5, with unresolved D. Trimming left V 0 bases short and J 6 bases short, with 12 bases between. Germline assignment: CDR1 LNHDA and CDR2 SQIVND (reference sequence). This CDR3 contains 15 residues. The CDR3 nucleotides read TGTGCCAGTAGTATAGATCTACGATCAAGTCAGCCCCAGCATTTT. Translating gives CASSIDLRSSQPQHF.